This passage covers 14 T cell receptor beta chains from one sample sequenced in a study of CD8+ T cells in alopecia areata. RNA extraction was followed by reverse transcription into cDNA, which acted as the sequencing template. TCRdb's table, derived via immunoSEQ multiplex PCR, lists solely in-frame clones and lacks some. The sample carries 15,000 to 17,000 clones, more than 50% recorded once. Peripheral blood, together with lesional scalp punch biopsies, was collected from alopecia areata patients. Material: skin. The receptor source for this set is a human donor with alopecia areata.

The gene calls are TRBV30 and TRBJ1-5; no reliable D call. CDR1 and CDR2 from the germline V gene are GTSNPN and SVGIG (reference sequence). This CDR3 comprises 14 residues. V dropped 3 bases and J dropped 7 bases, with 16 bases sitting between them. The CDR3 coding sequence is TGTGCCTGGAGCGATACGGACGGACGCCAGCCCCAGCATTTT. The encoded protein is CAWSDTDGRQPQHF.

The J gene is TRBJ1-2, the V gene TRBV2; no clear D gene. The CDR3 is made up of 14 amino acids. V was cut by 4 bases and J by 4 bases, with 13 bases left in between. Germline loops: CDR1 SNHLY, CDR2 FYNNEI. Written as DNA, the CDR3 is TGTGCCAGCAGTGCCCCCGGAGTACTCTATGGCTACACCTTC. Translated, it gives CASSAPGVLYGYTF.

The chain recombines TRBV4-2 with TRBJ2-7; no firm D call. The CDR3 covers 14 residues. V lost 1 base and J lost 3, with 10 bases in between. Germline values: CDR1 LGHNA, CDR2 YNFKEQ. Here the CDR3 reads CASSQVVGRYEQYF. Here the CDR3 DNA reads TGTGCCAGCAGCCAAGTGGTGGGCCGCTACGAGCAGTACTTC.

This clone occurred once. The chain links TRBV7-9 to TRBJ1-3; 9 bases agree with TRBD1. The germline V gene encodes CDR1 SEHNR and CDR2 FQNEAQ (reference sequence). This CDR3 has 16 residues. V was clipped by 6 bases and J by 0 bases; unmatched bases: 6. CDR3 protein: CASSETGGLSGNTIYF. CDR3 DNA: TGTGCCAGCAGTGAAACAGGGGGCCTCTCTGGAAACACCATATATTTT.

The chain employs TRBV19 and TRBJ2-1; TRBD2 might be the D (5 bases). Trimming removed 0 bases at V and 6 bases at J, with 12 bases between. CDR1 LNHDA and CDR2 SQIVND come from the germline V gene (reference sequence). There are 15 residues in the CDR3. The CDR3 sequence is CASSIEALVSNEQFF. CDR3 in DNA: TGTGCCAGTAGTATAGAGGCACTAGTGTCCAATGAGCAGTTCTTC. The full variable domain, its missing parts supplied by reference TRBV19 and TRBJ2-1, is DGGITQSPKYLFRKEGQNVTLSCEQNLNHDAMYWYRQDPGQGLRLIYYSQIVNDFQKGDIAEGYSVSREKKESFPLTVTSAQKNPTAFYLCASSIEALVSNEQFFGPGTRLTVL.

V gene TRBV7-2 combines with J gene TRBJ1-1; D is uncertain. The CDR3 covers 13 residues. Trimming stripped 5 bases from V and 4 bases from J, with 11 bases between. The V gene's germline CDR1 is SGHTA and CDR2 FQGNSA. DNA of the CDR3: TGTGCCAGCAGCCTCGACCAGGTCACTGAAGCTTTCTTT. It yields the protein CASSLDQVTEAFF.

The J gene is TRBJ2-7, the V gene TRBV14; 7 bases are a match to TRBD2. Germline CDR1 is SGHDN and CDR2 is FVKESK. The CDR3 totals 14 residues. After removal of 5 bases from V and 3 bases from J, the junction contained 7 bases not matched to a gene. The CDR3 here is CASSRGGRNYEQYF. The DNA of the CDR3 is TGTGCCAGCAGCAGGGGCGGGAGAAACTACGAGCAGTACTTC.

This clone was seen more than once but under ten times. One end of the junction does not line up with germline, which may come from a read error. J is TRBJ2-7 and V is TRBV10-2; the match to TRBD2 covers 10 bases. CDR1 is WSHSY and CDR2 is SAAADI in the germline V gene. The CDR3 contains 17 residues. Here the CDR3 reads CASSESRLAGDSHEQYF. In nucleotides, the CDR3 is TGCGCCAGCAGTGAGTCGAGACTAGCGGGTGACTCCCACGAGCAGTACTTC.

The rearrangement links TRBV28 to TRBJ1-3, with D unresolved. Germline V gene data show CDR1 as MDHEN and CDR2 as SYDVKM. The CDR3 runs 15 residues. Trimming shortened V by 6 bases and J by 4 bases, and 16 bases separated the two germline ends. The CDR3 loop reads CASSLQLLGGNTIYF. In DNA form, the CDR3 reads TGTGCCAGCAGCCTACAGCTCCTGGGAGGAAACACCATATATTTT.

The rearrangement joins TRBV28 to TRBJ1-2; 10 bases map to TRBD1. The CDR3 runs to 17 residues. CDR1 is MDHEN and CDR2 is SYDVKM in the germline V gene. V trimming: 3 bases; J trimming: 8 bases; junction bases outside the gene matches: 15. The CDR3 DNA sequence: TGTGCCAGCAGTTTCTCCCCTGGAGGGGACAGGGGCCGGGGCTACACCTTC. As protein: CASSFSPGGDRGRGYTF.

The chain combines TRBV14 with TRBJ2-3; D unresolved. Trimming took off 5 bases at V and 3 bases at J, with 9 bases between the two ends. CDR3 size: 13 residues. CDR1 and CDR2 from the germline V gene are SGHDN and FVKESK. DNA of the CDR3: TGTGCCAGCAGCGACCGGATGACAGATACGCAGTATTTT. Its protein is CASSDRMTDTQYF.

The chain uses TRBV7-8 and TRBJ1-2; D is unresolved. Germline lookup yields CDR1 SGHVS and CDR2 FQNEAQ. CDR3 size: 15 residues. With 3 bases removed from V and 3 bases from J, the gap between germline ends came to 14 bases. The CDR3: CASSFLDPSYYGYTF. Here the CDR3 DNA reads TGTGCCAGCAGCTTCCTCGACCCTTCTTACTATGGCTACACCTTC.

Turning to this clone: At one end the junction does not follow the germline gene, possibly because of a read error. This chain connects TRBV10-3 to TRBJ2-3; the match to TRBD2 covers 8 bases. The germline gives CDR1 ENHRY, CDR2 SYGVKD. The CDR3 length is 15 residues. CDR3 sequence (DNA): TGTGCCAGCAGTTACCGGGGGGGGAGCACAGATACGCAGTATTTT. It yields the protein CASSYRGGSTDTQYF.

This clone was seen a few times. This chain uses TRBV7-3 with TRBJ2-5; 11 nucleotides align to TRBD2. Germline values: CDR1 SGHTA, CDR2 FQGTGA. This CDR3 contains 17 residues. V trimming: 3 bases; J trimming: 1 base; junction bases outside the gene matches: 7. CDR3 DNA: TGTGCCAGCAGCTTGGACCCGGGACTAGCGGCCCAAGAGACCCAGTACTTC. This codes for CASSLDPGLAAQETQYF.